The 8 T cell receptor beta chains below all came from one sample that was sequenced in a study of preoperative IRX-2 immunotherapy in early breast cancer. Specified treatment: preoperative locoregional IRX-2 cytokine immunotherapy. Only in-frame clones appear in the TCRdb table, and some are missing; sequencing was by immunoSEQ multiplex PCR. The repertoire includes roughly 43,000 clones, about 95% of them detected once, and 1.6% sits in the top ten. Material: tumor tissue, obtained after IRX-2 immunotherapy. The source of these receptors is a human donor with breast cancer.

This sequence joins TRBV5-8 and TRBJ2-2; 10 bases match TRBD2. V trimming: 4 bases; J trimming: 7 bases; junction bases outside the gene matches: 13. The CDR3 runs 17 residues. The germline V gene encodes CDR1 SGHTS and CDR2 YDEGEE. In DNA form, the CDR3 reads TGTGCCAGCAGCCCGATGCTAAGCGGGGGGGGAAGCGGGGAGCTGTTTTTT. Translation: CASSPMLSGGGSGELFF. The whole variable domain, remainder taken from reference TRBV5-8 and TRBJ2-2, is EAGVTQSPTHLIKTRGQQATLRCSPISGHTSVYWYQQALGLGLQFLLWYDEGEERNRGNFPPRFSGRQFPNYSSELNVNALELEDSALYLCASSPMLSGGGSGELFFGEGSRLTVL.

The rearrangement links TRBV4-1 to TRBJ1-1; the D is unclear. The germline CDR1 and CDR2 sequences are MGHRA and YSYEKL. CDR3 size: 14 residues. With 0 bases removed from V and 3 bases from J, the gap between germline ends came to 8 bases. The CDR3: CASSQDVVDTEAFF. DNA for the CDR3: TGCGCCAGCAGCCAAGATGTGGTGGACACTGAAGCTTTCTTT.

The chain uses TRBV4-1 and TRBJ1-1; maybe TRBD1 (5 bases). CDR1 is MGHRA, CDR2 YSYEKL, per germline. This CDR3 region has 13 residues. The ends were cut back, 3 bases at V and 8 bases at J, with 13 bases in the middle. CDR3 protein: CASSHSGTAEAFF. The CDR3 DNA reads TGCGCCAGCAGCCACTCCGGGACTGCCGAAGCTTTCTTT.

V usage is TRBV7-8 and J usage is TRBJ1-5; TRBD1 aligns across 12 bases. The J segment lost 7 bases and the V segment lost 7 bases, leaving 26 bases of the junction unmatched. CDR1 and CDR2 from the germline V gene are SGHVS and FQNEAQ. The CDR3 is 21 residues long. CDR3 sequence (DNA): TGTGCCAGCATGGGTTTTTTCCGGGACAGGGGGCGATTGGGGGCAAACCAGCCCCAGCATTTT. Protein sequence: CASMGFFRDRGRLGANQPQHF.

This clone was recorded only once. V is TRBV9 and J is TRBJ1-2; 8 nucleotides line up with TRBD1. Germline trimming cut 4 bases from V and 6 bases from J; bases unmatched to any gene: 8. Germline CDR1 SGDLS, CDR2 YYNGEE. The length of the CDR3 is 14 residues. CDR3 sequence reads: CASSPRGRGHGYTF. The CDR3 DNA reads TGTGCCAGCAGCCCCCGGGGCAGGGGGCATGGCTACACCTTC.

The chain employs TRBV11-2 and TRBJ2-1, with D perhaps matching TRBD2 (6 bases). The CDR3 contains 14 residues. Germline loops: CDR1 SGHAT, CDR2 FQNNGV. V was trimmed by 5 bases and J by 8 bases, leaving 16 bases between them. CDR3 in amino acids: CASSPWTTGDEQFF. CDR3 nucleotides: TGTGCCAGCAGCCCGTGGACTACCGGGGATGAGCAGTTCTTC.

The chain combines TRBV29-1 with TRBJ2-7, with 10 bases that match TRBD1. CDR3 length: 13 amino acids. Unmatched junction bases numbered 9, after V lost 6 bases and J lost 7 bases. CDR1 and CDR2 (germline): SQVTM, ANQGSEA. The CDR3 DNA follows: TGCAGCGTCCGGGACAGGGGTAACTTTGAGCAGTACTTC. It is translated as CSVRDRGNFEQYF.

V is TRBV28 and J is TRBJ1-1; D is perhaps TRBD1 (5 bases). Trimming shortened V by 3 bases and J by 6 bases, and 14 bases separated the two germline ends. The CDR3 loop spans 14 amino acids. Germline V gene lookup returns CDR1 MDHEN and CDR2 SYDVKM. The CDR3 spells CASSFTGGWAEAFF. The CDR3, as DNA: TGTGCCAGCAGTTTTACGGGGGGGTGGGCTGAAGCTTTCTTT. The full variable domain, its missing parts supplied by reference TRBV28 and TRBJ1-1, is DVKVTQSSRYLVKRTGEKVFLECVQDMDHENMFWYRQDPGLGLRLIYFSYDVKMKEKGDIPEGYSVSREKKERFSLILESASTNQTSMYLCASSFTGGWAEAFFGQGTRLTVV.